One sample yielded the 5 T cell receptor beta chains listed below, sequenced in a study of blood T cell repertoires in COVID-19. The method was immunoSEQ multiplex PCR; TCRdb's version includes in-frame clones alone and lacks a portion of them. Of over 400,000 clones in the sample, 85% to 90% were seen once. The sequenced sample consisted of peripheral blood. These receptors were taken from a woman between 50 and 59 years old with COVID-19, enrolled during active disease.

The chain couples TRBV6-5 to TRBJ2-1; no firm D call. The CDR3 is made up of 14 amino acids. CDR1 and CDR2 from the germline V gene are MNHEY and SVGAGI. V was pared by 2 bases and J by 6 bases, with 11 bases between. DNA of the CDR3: TGTGCCAGCAGTTACGGGCAGGTTACCAATGAGCAGTTCTTC. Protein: CASSYGQVTNEQFF.

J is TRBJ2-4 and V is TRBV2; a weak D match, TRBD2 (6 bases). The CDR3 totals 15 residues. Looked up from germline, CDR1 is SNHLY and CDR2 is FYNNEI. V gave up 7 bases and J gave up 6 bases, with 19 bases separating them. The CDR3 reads CASTTGQGGINIQYF. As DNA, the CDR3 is TGTGCCAGCACGACTGGGCAGGGAGGAATAAACATTCAGTACTTC.

CDR3 amino acids: CASSRPGQLNTIYF. CDR3 bases: TGTGCCAGCAGCCGTCCGGGACAGCTAAACACCATATATTTT. The gene calls are TRBV3-1 (or the pseudogene TRBV3-2) and TRBJ1-3; 7 nucleotides align to TRBD1. The CDR3 runs to 14 residues. V lost 4 bases, J lost 6 bases, and 6 bases stayed unmatched. Germline loops: CDR1 LGHDT, CDR2 YNNKEL (reference sequence).

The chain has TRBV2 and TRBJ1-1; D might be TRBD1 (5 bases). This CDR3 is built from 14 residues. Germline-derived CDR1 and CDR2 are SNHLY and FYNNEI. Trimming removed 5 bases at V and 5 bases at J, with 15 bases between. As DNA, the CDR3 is TGTGCCAGCAGTAGTGGAACAGGCGAAACTGAAGCTTTCTTT. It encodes CASSSGTGETEAFF.

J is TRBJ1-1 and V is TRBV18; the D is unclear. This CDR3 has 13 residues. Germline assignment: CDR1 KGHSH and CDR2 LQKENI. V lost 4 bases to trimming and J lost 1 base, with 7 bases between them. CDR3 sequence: CASSHEANTEAFF. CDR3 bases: TGTGCCAGCTCACATGAGGCGAACACTGAAGCTTTCTTT.